Presented here are 21 T cell receptor beta chains from one specimen sequenced in a study of regulatory T cells in long-lasting Graves disease. Assembly of TCR beta libraries relied on iRepertoire HTBI primers together with Arm-PCR of CDR3 regions. Each CDR3 protein gets one entry after TCRdb re-called the multiplex PCR reads with MiXCR. Here the sample spans roughly 220,000 distinct CDR3 sequences, roughly 18% being singletons. The time point is: newly diagnosed GD, antithyroid drugs for less than 3 months. PBMC RNA served as the TCR library source. The input for sequencing was peripheral blood mononuclear cells (PBMCs), taken at new diagnosis, from a patient treated with antithyroid drugs. All receptors come from a female donor with Graves disease.

This clonotype was seen at least ten times. CDR3 in DNA: TGTGCCAGCAGTGAGGCTGGGGGTAATCAGCCCCAGCATTTT. Amino acids: CASSEAGGNQPQHF. This sequence joins TRBV6-4 and TRBJ1-5; D perhaps matches TRBD1 (5 bases). Germline CDR1 is MRHNA and CDR2 is SNTAGT. Trimming removed 3 bases at V and 4 bases at J, with 10 bases between. The CDR3 has 14 residues.

This clonotype appeared many times. The chain has TRBV4-1 and TRBJ1-4; a possible D gene is TRBD1 (5 bases). The CDR3 totals 13 residues. Between the trimmed V and J ends, which lost 3 bases and 7 bases, there was a span of 9 bases. Germline values: CDR1 MGHRA, CDR2 YSYEKL. The CDR3 loop reads CASSQGEGEKLFF. CDR3 nucleotide sequence: TGCGCCAGCAGCCAGGGGGAGGGTGAAAAACTGTTTTTT.

This clonotype came up many times. CDR3 amino acids: CSARGLAASSYEQYF. The CDR3 DNA sequence: TGCAGTGCTAGAGGGTTAGCGGCTAGCTCCTACGAGCAGTACTTC. The rearrangement links TRBV20-1 to TRBJ2-7; perhaps TRBD2 as D (6 bases). The CDR3 has 15 amino acids. V was trimmed by 1 base and J by 0 bases, leaving 13 bases between them. Germline CDR1 DFQATT, CDR2 SNEGSKA (reference sequence).

The sample holds many counts of this clonotype. The CDR3 DNA reads TGTGCCAGTACCACCGGGCAGGGGACCTACGAGCAGTACTTC. Its protein product is CASTTGQGTYEQYF. This chain joins TRBV19 and TRBJ2-7; TRBD1 is a possible D gene (6 bases). V lost 7 bases, J lost 2 bases, and 15 bases lay in between. Germline CDR1 LNHDA, CDR2 SQIVND (reference sequence). This CDR3 spans 14 amino acids.

This clonotype was seen at least ten times. The chain couples TRBV28 to TRBJ1-5, with no clear D. V lost 3 bases to trimming and J lost 4 bases, with 7 bases between them. Looked up from germline, CDR1 is MDHEN and CDR2 is SYDVKM. The length of the CDR3 is 13 residues. The CDR3 spells CASSFDPNQPQHF. Written as DNA, the CDR3 is TGTGCCAGCAGTTTTGATCCAAATCAGCCCCAGCATTTT.

The chain recombines TRBV5-4 with TRBJ2-2; a weak D match, TRBD1 (5 bases). This CDR3 spans 14 amino acids. Per germline, CDR1 SGHNT and CDR2 YYREEE (reference sequence). V was pared by 0 bases and J by 5 bases, with 8 bases between. As DNA, the CDR3 is TGTGCCAGCAGCTTGGATAGGGGAACCGGGGAGCTGTTTTTT. It translates to CASSLDRGTGELFF. Combining the CDR3 with reference TRBV5-4 and TRBJ2-2 gives the whole variable domain ETGVTQSPTHLIKTRGQQVTLRCSSQSGHNTVSWYQQALGQGPQFIFQYYREEENGRGNFPPRFSGLQFPNYSSELNVNALELDDSALYLCASSLDRGTGELFFGEGSRLTVL.

This clonotype was counted many times. The chain is built from TRBV2 and TRBJ1-4; TRBD1 matches 11 bases. The CDR3 has 14 residues. Germline CDR1 SNHLY, CDR2 FYNNEI. V dropped 8 bases and J dropped 6; count of bases not matched to a gene: 5. The CDR3 is CASGGDRGDEKLFF. In DNA form, the CDR3 reads TGTGCCAGCGGGGGGGACAGGGGGGATGAAAAACTGTTTTTT.

This clonotype came up once. The gene calls are TRBV9 and TRBJ2-5; 13 nucleotides agree with TRBD2. The trim removed 4 bases at V and 7 bases at J, leaving 7 bases unmatched. Germline assignment: CDR1 SGDLS and CDR2 YYNGEE. The CDR3 spans 15 residues. CDR3 region: CASSPRTSGSGTQYF. Written as DNA, the CDR3 is TGTGCCAGCAGCCCACGGACTAGCGGGAGTGGGACCCAGTACTTC.

In this sample, this clonotype turned up many times. CDR3 coding DNA: TGTGCCAGCAGTTTAAATGCCCCGACTGATGAGCAGTTCTTC. Translated, it gives CASSLNAPTDEQFF. The chain is built from TRBV28 and TRBJ2-1, with D unclear. The CDR3 totals 14 residues. The germline V gene has CDR1 MDHEN and CDR2 SYDVKM. The V end was cut by 2 bases, the J end by 8 bases, with 13 bases between.

The sample holds many counts of this clonotype. This chain uses TRBV19 with TRBJ2-7; D uncertain. The V and J ends lost 7 bases and 3 bases respectively, with 16 bases between them. The CDR3 is made up of 14 amino acids. Germline values: CDR1 LNHDA, CDR2 SQIVND (reference sequence). CDR3 loop: CASKVGSWDYEQYF. The CDR3 bases are TGTGCCAGTAAGGTCGGCAGTTGGGACTACGAGCAGTACTTC.

This clonotype showed up just a few times. The rearrangement uses TRBV7-2 and TRBJ2-4, with 7 nucleotides matching TRBD2. The CDR3 is 17 amino acids. V shed 1 base and J 3 bases; nucleotides not matched to a gene: 9. The germline V gene encodes CDR1 SGHTA and CDR2 FQGNSA. DNA of the CDR3: TGTGCCAGCAGCTTAGAGGCTAGCGGTATCGTCAAAAACATTCAGTACTTC. Amino acid sequence: CASSLEASGIVKNIQYF.

In its sample, this clonotype was seen many times. V is TRBV29-1 and J is TRBJ2-1; perhaps TRBD2 as D (6 bases). The germline V gene encodes CDR1 SQVTM and CDR2 ANQGSEA. The CDR3 spans 14 residues. V was pared by 3 bases and J by 6 bases, with 15 bases between. Written as DNA, the CDR3 is TGCAGCGTTGACCTGACTGGGGGGTCCAATGAGCAGTTCTTC. This sequence encodes CSVDLTGGSNEQFF.

This clonotype was seen at least ten times. The chain is built from TRBV2 and TRBJ2-1; 8 bases map to TRBD1. The CDR3 is made up of 14 amino acids. The V gene's germline CDR1 is SNHLY and CDR2 FYNNEI. Trimming cost V 11 bases and J 0 bases; bases outside gene matches: 6. CDR3 nucleotide sequence: TGTGCCGGGAAACAGGGGGACTCCTACAATGAGCAGTTCTTC. This codes for CAGKQGDSYNEQFF. The full variable domain, in which reference TRBV2 and TRBJ2-1 provide the parts outside the CDR3, is EPEVTQTPSHQVTQMGQEVILRCVPISNHLYFYWYRQILGQKVEFLVSFYNNEISEKSEIFDDQFSVERPDGSNFTLKIRSTKLEDSAMYFCAGKQGDSYNEQFFGPGTRLTVL.

This clonotype has ten or more counts. J is TRBJ2-7 and V is TRBV7-9, with D perhaps TRBD2 (6 bases). This CDR3 comprises 14 residues. The ends were cut back, 5 bases at V and 0 bases at J, with 11 bases in the middle. Germline V lookup: CDR1 SEHNR, CDR2 FQNEAQ (reference sequence). The CDR3 is CASSPGDSSYEQYF. The CDR3, as DNA: TGTGCCAGCAGCCCGGGGGACTCCTCCTACGAGCAGTACTTC.

This clonotype was counted ten times or more. CDR3 coding DNA: TGCAGTGCTAGGGGGGACGTCTATGGCTACACCTTC. It codes for CSARGDVYGYTF. The rearrangement joins TRBV20-1 to TRBJ1-2; D perhaps matches TRBD1 (5 bases). CDR1 and CDR2 from the germline V gene are DFQATT and SNEGSKA (reference sequence). The CDR3 is 12 residues long. V gave up 3 bases and J gave up 4 bases, with 9 bases separating them.

The V gene is TRBV7-2, the J gene TRBJ1-1; a weak D match, TRBD1 (6 bases). V was shortened by 5 bases and J by 5 bases, with 24 bases between the two germline ends. CDR1 and CDR2 (germline): SGHTA, FQGNSA. This CDR3 is built from 17 residues. The CDR3 loop reads CASSEQGLAGGGTEAFF. Here the CDR3 DNA reads TGTGCCAGCAGCGAGCAGGGACTAGCTGGGGGCGGAACTGAAGCTTTCTTT.

The rearrangement uses TRBV10-2 and TRBJ2-3; a possible D gene is TRBD1 (6 bases). The germline V and J ends were trimmed by 7 bases and 6 bases, with 17 bases remaining between them. This CDR3 comprises 14 residues. Germline CDR1 reads WSHSY; CDR2 reads SAAADI. The CDR3 DNA reads TGCGCCAGCACCCAAACAGGGCGTTTGGATACGCAGTATTTT. As protein: CASTQTGRLDTQYF.

There are many counts of this clonotype. The rearrangement joins TRBV3-1 to TRBJ1-1; tentatively, D is TRBD1 (6 bases). The CDR3 contains 10 residues. The germline V and J ends were trimmed by 8 bases and 6 bases, with 7 bases remaining between them. CDR1 LGHDT and CDR2 YNNKEL come from the germline V gene (reference sequence). CDR3 DNA sequence: TGTGCCAGCGAGGGGGCTGAAGCTTTCTTT. Translating it yields CASEGAEAFF.

The chain links TRBV20-1 to TRBJ2-7; D is unresolved. This CDR3 spans 11 amino acids. The germline CDR1 and CDR2 sequences are DFQATT and SNEGSKA (reference sequence). V was clipped by 4 bases and J by 2 bases, with 6 bases between them. CDR3 DNA sequence: TGCAGTGCTAAAGGGCCCTACGAGCAGTACTTC. Its translation is CSAKGPYEQYF.

The CDR3 sequence: CASSLGGTSGRAWDEQFF. The CDR3 bases are TGTGCCAGCAGTTTAGGGGGGACTAGCGGGAGGGCCTGGGATGAGCAGTTCTTC. V is TRBV12-3 or TRBV12-4 and J is TRBJ2-5, with 16 positions matching TRBD2. The DNA end favors TRBJ2-1, so the J call may be wrong. There are 18 residues in the CDR3.

In this sample, this clonotype turned up many times. The chain couples TRBV2 to TRBJ1-5; 8 nucleotides line up with TRBD1. Germline loops: CDR1 SNHLY, CDR2 FYNNEI. This CDR3 comprises 15 residues. The J segment lost 1 base and the V segment lost 4 bases, leaving 3 bases of the junction unmatched. The DNA for the CDR3 is TGTGCCAGCAGTGGGACAGGGACCAGCAATCAGCCCCAGCATTTT. Protein sequence: CASSGTGTSNQPQHF. The variable domain in full, with the rest retrieved from reference TRBV2 and TRBJ1-5, is EPEVTQTPSHQVTQMGQEVILRCVPISNHLYFYWYRQILGQKVEFLVSFYNNEISEKSEIFDDQFSVERPDGSNFTLKIRSTKLEDSAMYFCASSGTGTSNQPQHFGDGTRLSIL.